The 11 T cell receptor beta chains below come from one sample, sequenced in a study of T cells in Graves' hyperthyroidism and ophthalmopathy. Regions amplified from RNA transcripts were the TCR beta CDR3 regions. Researchers ran a first-round RT-PCR on the TCR CDR3 using the HTBI primer set. TCRdb analysed the multiplex PCR reads with MiXCR anew, one entry per CDR3 protein. This sample has more than 450,000 distinct CDR3 sequences, with about 20% found just once. What was sequenced was blood. Receptor source: a man aged 35 to 55 with Graves' ophthalmopathy.

This clonotype showed up just a few times. The chain recombines TRBV18 with TRBJ1-6; 8 nucleotides agree with TRBD1. This CDR3 has 16 residues. The trim removed 3 bases at V and 0 bases at J, leaving 1 base unmatched. Germline V gene data show CDR1 as KGHSH and CDR2 as LQKENI. CDR3 loop: CASSPQGASYNSPLHF. As DNA, the CDR3 is TGTGCCAGCTCACCTCAGGGGGCCTCCTATAATTCACCCCTCCACTTT.

This clonotype was seen a few times. The gene calls are TRBV3-1 and TRBJ2-4; a weak D match, TRBD1 (6 bases). The CDR3 runs to 14 residues. Germline CDR1 reads LGHDT; CDR2 reads YNNKEL (reference sequence). The V gene lost 4 bases and the J gene lost 8 bases, with 15 bases spanning the gap. The chain's CDR3 is CASSPGTGFHIQYF. In nucleotides, the CDR3 is TGTGCCAGCAGCCCGGGCACAGGGTTCCACATTCAGTACTTC.

The gene calls are TRBV12-3 or TRBV12-4 and TRBJ2-2; 9 bases align to TRBD2. V shed 4 bases and J 0 bases; nucleotides not matched to a gene: 12. This CDR3 has 19 amino acids. The CDR3 sequence is CASSSTGTSWYTNTGELFF. CDR3 sequence (DNA): TGTGCCAGCAGTTCCACCGGGACTAGCTGGTATACGAACACCGGGGAGCTGTTTTTT.

The chain has TRBV10-3 and TRBJ1-2; tentative D call: TRBD1 (6 bases). V gave up 2 bases and J gave up 5 bases, with 15 bases separating them. Germline V gene sequence: CDR1 ENHRY, CDR2 SYGVKD. The CDR3 length is 15 residues. The DNA for the CDR3 is TGTGCCATCAGTGAGGTGGACAGCCTAGCATATGGCTACACCTTC. Translation: CAISEVDSLAYGYTF.

J is TRBJ2-3 and V is TRBV7-3; 11 positions match TRBD2. Germline V gene lookup returns CDR1 SGHTA and CDR2 FQGTGA. The CDR3 runs 14 residues. V was clipped by 6 bases and J by 2 bases; unmatched bases: 1. CDR3 coding DNA: TGTGCCAGCAGGACTAGCGGGATCACAGATACGCAGTATTTT. This sequence encodes CASRTSGITDTQYF.

About this clonotype itself: A much larger clone lies one base from this, so it may be a read error. This sequence joins TRBV5-1 and TRBJ2-1, with TRBD2 matching over 7 bases. This CDR3 is 17 amino acids long. With V trimmed by 4 bases and J by 7 bases, 17 bases remained unmatched. Germline CDR1 reads SGHRS; CDR2 reads YFSETQ. DNA for the CDR3: TGCGCCAGCAGCACAGGACTAGTGGGAGGGCCAGATAATGAGCAGTTCTTC. Its translation is CASSTGLVGGPDNEQFF.

This clonotype was observed a few times. V gene TRBV18 combines with J gene TRBJ1-2; 7 nucleotides agree with TRBD1. Germline values: CDR1 KGHSH, CDR2 LQKENI. V lost 3 bases to trimming and J lost 8 bases; unmatched junction nucleotides: 6. The CDR3 is 13 amino acids. The CDR3 sequence: CASSPDRAMGYTF. In DNA form, the CDR3 reads TGTGCCAGCTCACCTGACAGGGCGATGGGCTACACCTTC.

This clonotype was seen at least ten times. The V gene is TRBV2, the J gene TRBJ2-1; 11 nucleotides line up with TRBD2. The CDR3 has 16 residues. Germline CDR1 SNHLY, CDR2 FYNNEI. Germline trimming cut 6 bases from V and 5 bases from J; bases unmatched to any gene: 9. CDR3 region: CASRRLAGGGDNEQFF. The CDR3 nucleotides read TGTGCCAGCAGGAGGCTAGCGGGAGGCGGGGACAATGAGCAGTTCTTC.

The chain combines TRBV5-1 with TRBJ1-2; 9 positions agree with TRBD1. Trimming removed 4 bases from V and 4 bases from J; junction bases left unmatched: 8. This CDR3 has 15 amino acids. Germline V gene data show CDR1 as SGHRS and CDR2 as YFSETQ. The chain's CDR3 is CASSPDRGSSYGYTF. The CDR3 DNA sequence: TGCGCCAGCAGCCCAGACAGGGGGTCCAGCTATGGCTACACCTTC.

This clonotype appeared many times. In DNA form, the CDR3 reads TGTGCCAGCTCTCCCCGCGATGAGACCCAGTACTTC. Its protein is CASSPRDETQYF. V usage is TRBV18 and J usage is TRBJ2-5; D is undetermined. The germline V gene encodes CDR1 KGHSH and CDR2 LQKENI. V shed 6 bases and J shed 5 bases, with 10 bases lying between them. The CDR3 is 12 amino acids.

This clonotype was observed a handful of times. This sequence joins TRBV10-3 and TRBJ2-2, with TRBD1 matching 8 bases. Losses at the gene ends were 10 bases for V and 0 bases for J; bases not matched to a gene: 13. The CDR3 totals 17 residues. Germline lookup yields CDR1 ENHRY and CDR2 SYGVKD. CDR3 protein: CATRGPGQGTNTGELFF. CDR3 in DNA: TGTGCCACCCGAGGTCCTGGACAGGGTACGAACACCGGGGAGCTGTTTTTT.